What follows describes a single T cell receptor beta chain. What it binds is not known. Combining a sample-barcoded 5' primer with a J-beta primer mix, a second PCR ran for roughly 6 to 12 cycles. The authors tagged each cDNA molecule using a template-switch adaptor with 12 random nucleotides. One entry per CDR3 protein, called by TCRdb with MiXCR from the 5' RACE reads. The data contain about 1.4 million distinct CDR3 sequences, around 59% of them singletons. The data originate from a study of blood T cells in healthy people across ages. CDR3 length: 13 amino acids. Trimming took 8 bases from V and 1 from J, leaving 9 bases between them. Germline assignment: CDR1 MNHEY and CDR2 SVGEGT. Findings of the study overall: In older individuals, TCR beta diversity per million T cells was lower, falling roughly linearly with age. The lack of PBMC sorting stopped any conclusive naive versus antigen-experienced comparison. Strong correlation was found linking TCR beta diversity to naive T cell percentage.

The chain carries TRBV6-2 or TRBV6-3 and TRBJ2-1; no clear D. The clonotype was recovered from a man younger than 35 in good health. The sequenced sample consisted of blood. CDR3 DNA: TGTGCCAGCGGACGGCCGTCCTACAATGAGCAGTTCTTC. Translated: CASGRPSYNEQFF.